This T cell receptor (beta chain) was sequenced in a study of cytotoxic CD8 clonotypes in ibrutinib-treated CLL. Study at large: Partial response was seen in about 25 patients and complete response in 2; after median around 72 months, approximately 14 stayed remitted, about 12 progressed. Response sampling took place at median approximately 11 months of treatment, range 6 to 36.

The CDR3 has 14 residues. The V end lost 3 bases, the J end lost 8 bases, and 14 bases lay between the germline ends. Germline V gene data show CDR1 as LNHDA and CDR2 as SQIVND (reference sequence). For this clone: What it recognizes is unknown.

Study outcomes and limitations: Baseline values of clonality outstripped age-matched healthy donors and followed circulating CD8+ T-cell counts. Public clonotypes, rarely seen, contracted or held steady on treatment.

Assay used: immunoSEQ multiplex PCR; TCRdb lists only in-frame clones, some missing. The sample lists 150,000 or so clones, about 80% occurring once. The chain recombines TRBV19 with TRBJ2-1; D unresolved. Specimen: PBMCs, collected after 12 months of ibrutinib treatment. The receptor comes from a human donor with chronic lymphocytic leukemia. The CDR3 sequence: CASSMVASPYEQFF. The CDR3 bases are TGTGCCAGTAGTATGGTCGCTTCCCCCTATGAGCAGTTCTTC.